The 23 T cell receptor beta chains given below trace back to one sample, sequenced in a study of shared clonotypes between healthy human individuals. Some clones are missing from TCRdb's copy, which holds only in-frame ones; the method was immunoSEQ multiplex PCR. The repertoire holds hundreds of thousands of clones, with around 95% as singletons. Naive-designated CD8 cells lacked CD45RO, were positively enriched for CCR7, and omitted terminally differentiated effector memory CD45RA+ cells. Sequencing input: naive CD8+ T cells sorted from blood. These receptors were collected from a woman in her twenties or thirties in good health.

The chain couples TRBV4-1 to TRBJ2-7; 10 positions agree with TRBD2. Losses at the gene ends were 0 bases for V and 3 bases for J; bases not matched to a gene: 5. Germline CDR1 is MGHRA and CDR2 is YSYEKL. The CDR3 totals 16 residues. DNA of the CDR3: TGCGCCAGCAGCCAAGATAGGTCTAGCGGGAGCTACGAGCAGTACTTC. It codes for CASSQDRSSGSYEQYF.

The chain carries TRBV13 and TRBJ1-2; TRBD1 aligns across 10 bases. V was clipped by 4 bases and J by 5 bases; unmatched bases: 1. This CDR3 is 13 amino acids long. Germline-derived CDR1 and CDR2 are PRHDT and FYEKMQ (reference sequence). The DNA for the CDR3 is TGTGCCAGCAGCTCGGGACAGGGGTATGGCTACACCTTC. Its protein product is CASSSGQGYGYTF.

This clone was recorded once. The gene calls are TRBV15 and TRBJ1-2; D ambiguous. The CDR3 sequence is 15 residues long. The germline V gene has CDR1 LNHNV and CDR2 YYDKDF (reference sequence). The V end lost 0 bases, the J end lost 4 bases, and 12 bases lay between the germline ends. In DNA form, the CDR3 reads TGTGCCACCAGCAGAGACCCGGCCCCCCGCTATGGCTACACCTTC. Protein sequence: CATSRDPAPRYGYTF.

V and J are TRBV27 and TRBJ2-7; 14 bases are shared with TRBD2. The CDR3 contains 17 residues. The V segment lost 6 bases and the J segment 2 bases; nucleotides outside the gene matches: 9. Germline values: CDR1 MNHEY, CDR2 SMNVEV (reference sequence). CDR3 protein: CASRPGTSGRIPYEQYF. The CDR3 nucleotides read TGTGCCAGCAGACCCGGGACTAGCGGGAGAATCCCCTACGAGCAGTACTTC.

V is TRBV7-9 and J is TRBJ2-1; tentatively, D is TRBD2 (5 bases). The CDR3 is 12 residues long. CDR1 is SEHNR and CDR2 is FQNEAQ in the germline V gene (reference sequence). Between the trimmed V and J ends, which lost 2 bases and 9 bases, there was a span of 8 bases. The CDR3 DNA reads as TGTGCCAGCAGCTTAATCCGGGGTGAGCAGTTCTTC. Protein product: CASSLIRGEQFF.

In this sample, this clone turned up once. The chain uses TRBV28 and TRBJ1-3, with 9 bases matching TRBD1. Germline V CDR1 and CDR2: MDHEN, SYDVKM. J gave up 5 bases and V 5 bases, and 4 bases lay outside the gene matches. The CDR3 contains 14 residues. The DNA for the CDR3 is TGTGCCAGCAGTGACAGGGGGGATCGAAACACCATATATTTT. Amino acid sequence: CASSDRGDRNTIYF.

The V call is TRBV6-4, the J call TRBJ1-1, with TRBD1 as a possible D gene (5 bases). Germline values: CDR1 MRHNA, CDR2 SNTAGT. V gave up 6 bases and J gave up 5 bases, with 16 bases separating them. The CDR3 runs to 14 residues. The CDR3 sequence is CASSPTVLSTEAFF. CDR3 sequence (DNA): TGTGCCAGCAGCCCGACAGTCCTGAGTACTGAAGCTTTCTTT.

This chain uses TRBV21-1 with TRBJ2-3; the D call of TRBD1 is as the table states it, not checked on the DNA. TRBV21-1 is marked as a pseudogene. The CDR3 loop spans 13 amino acids. In DNA, the CDR3 is TGTGCCAGCACTCCAGGGTTACAAGATACGCAGTATTTT. Protein product: CASTPGLQDTQYF.

The chain employs TRBV5-6 and TRBJ2-7; D is unclear. V lost 4 bases and J lost 2, with 16 bases in between. The CDR3 is 15 amino acids. CDR1 is SGHDT and CDR2 is YYEEEE in the germline V gene. In nucleotides, the CDR3 is TGTGCCAGCAGCGCCGAGCTTCTCTATACCTACGAGCAGTACTTC. Protein product: CASSAELLYTYEQYF.

The genes are TRBV7-6 and TRBJ2-7, with TRBD2 matching over 7 bases. CDR1 SGHVS and CDR2 FNYEAQ come from the germline V gene. The V segment lost 4 bases and the J segment 7 bases; nucleotides outside the gene matches: 10. The CDR3 totals 14 residues. The CDR3 DNA sequence: TGTGCCAGCAGCTCTAGCGGCCCCGGGGGGGAGCAGTACTTC. Translated: CASSSSGPGGEQYF.

V gene TRBV19 combines with J gene TRBJ1-5, with 7 positions matching TRBD1. J lost 8 bases, V lost 2 bases, and 15 bases had no gene match. Germline assignment: CDR1 LNHDA and CDR2 SQIVND (reference sequence). The CDR3 totals 17 residues. CDR3 nucleotides: TGTGCCAGTAGTATACCCGGGACAGCCCCTGGGGTAGAGCCCCAGCATTTT. Translation gives CASSIPGTAPGVEPQHF.

The gene calls are TRBV2 and TRBJ2-7; TRBD2 agrees at 7 bases. Germline CDR1 and CDR2: SNHLY and FYNNEI. The CDR3 runs to 14 residues. V shed 5 bases and J 3 bases; nucleotides not matched to a gene: 7. The CDR3 sequence is CASSPSGLGYEQYF. The CDR3 bases are TGTGCCAGCAGTCCCTCCGGACTAGGCTACGAGCAGTACTTC.

The CDR3 nucleotides read TGTGCCAGCAGTTTAGCAGGGATTTTATATGAGCAGTTCTTC. This codes for CASSLAGILYEQFF. The chain joins TRBV28 to TRBJ2-1; a possible D gene is TRBD1 (5 bases). This CDR3 is 14 amino acids long. Germline CDR1 MDHEN, CDR2 SYDVKM. The V end lost 2 bases, the J end lost 8 bases, and 13 bases lay between the germline ends.

The chain employs TRBV28 and TRBJ1-1; a possible D gene is TRBD1 (6 bases). Trimming pared 4 bases from V and 4 bases from J, leaving 16 bases between. Per germline, CDR1 MDHEN and CDR2 SYDVKM. The CDR3 length is 15 residues. CDR3 nucleotide sequence: TGTGCCAGCAGTTCCACCGGGACAATTCGCACTGAAGCTTTCTTT. Its protein product is CASSSTGTIRTEAFF.

The chain carries TRBV28 and TRBJ2-1; tentative D call: TRBD2 (6 bases). V lost 8 bases to trimming and J lost 0 bases, with 11 bases between them. The germline gives CDR1 MDHEN, CDR2 SYDVKM. The CDR3 totals 14 residues. CDR3 loop: CASEGGNSYNEQFF. CDR3 coding DNA: TGTGCCAGCGAAGGCGGGAACTCCTACAATGAGCAGTTCTTC.

The chain links TRBV7-3 to TRBJ2-3; no reliable D call. The CDR3 has 13 residues. CDR1 is SGHTA, CDR2 FQGTGA, per germline. The V gene lost 4 bases and the J gene lost 5 bases, with 10 bases spanning the gap. The CDR3 region is CASSSPEQDTQYF. CDR3 nucleotide sequence: TGTGCCAGCAGCTCCCCAGAGCAAGATACGCAGTATTTT.

With regard to this clone: Additional DNA sequences in this sample encode the identical CDR3. The chain has TRBV11-2 and TRBJ2-2; possibly TRBD1 for D (5 bases). CDR1 and CDR2 from the germline V gene are SGHAT and FQNNGV. V was shortened by 1 base and J by 6 bases, with 6 bases between the two germline ends. The CDR3 is 13 amino acids. The CDR3 bases are TGTGCCAGCAGCTTAGCAGGGCCCGGGGAGCTGTTTTTT. It encodes CASSLAGPGELFF.

In DNA, the CDR3 is TGTGCCAGCAGTGCCATTGGAATCACTGAAGCTTTCTTT. Encoded protein: CASSAIGITEAFF. The V call is TRBV5-4, the J call TRBJ1-1; D is undetermined. V gave up 5 bases and J gave up 4 bases, with 12 bases separating them. CDR3 length: 13 amino acids. Germline CDR1 is SGHNT and CDR2 is YYREEE (reference sequence).

The V and J genes are TRBV6-6 and TRBJ2-5, with TRBD1 identical over 8 bases. The assigned J gene may be wrong: the sequence end matches TRBJ2-7 better. Looked up from germline, CDR1 is MNHNY and CDR2 is SVGAGI (reference sequence). CDR3 length: 13 amino acids. CDR3 protein: CASSYTTGAEQYF. The CDR3 DNA is TGTGCCAGCAGTTACACGACAGGGGCCGAGCAGTACTTC.

This chain connects TRBV28 to TRBJ2-7; D unclear. The V end lost 2 bases, the J end lost 3 bases, and 17 bases lay between the germline ends. CDR3 size: 16 residues. CDR1 MDHEN and CDR2 SYDVKM come from the germline V gene. Here the CDR3 reads CASSLNLSAFDYEQYF. In nucleotides, the CDR3 is TGTGCCAGCAGTTTAAATTTGTCAGCCTTTGACTACGAGCAGTACTTC.

In nucleotides, the CDR3 is TGTGCCGTAATAAGGGGGCAAACCTCCTACGAGCAGTACTTC. It encodes CAVIRGQTSYEQYF. The chain is built from TRBV2 and TRBJ2-7; 7 bases match TRBD1. The CDR3 runs 14 residues. Germline assignment: CDR1 SNHLY and CDR2 FYNNEI. V shed 11 bases, J shed 0 bases, and the junction held 10 bases outside the gene matches.

This clone appeared once. The sample carries other DNA sequences with the same CDR3. The chain joins TRBV27 to TRBJ2-7; 8 positions agree with TRBD2. Looked up from germline, CDR1 is MNHEY and CDR2 is SMNVEV (reference sequence). The CDR3 loop spans 14 amino acids. Trimming cost V 3 bases and J 4 bases; bases outside gene matches: 5. CDR3 in DNA: TGTGCCAGCAGTTTGTTAGCGGGGTCATACGAGCAGTACTTC. Translation: CASSLLAGSYEQYF.

The CDR3, as DNA: TGTGCCAGCTCACCTCTACGTGCTCAGGTTAGGCCCAATCAGCCCCAGCATTTT. Residues: CASSPLRAQVRPNQPQHF. The genes are TRBV18 and TRBJ1-5; D not resolved. Germline V lookup: CDR1 KGHSH, CDR2 LQKENI. This CDR3 comprises 18 residues. Trimming removed 3 bases from V and 3 bases from J, with 21 bases in between.